The 28 T cell receptor beta chains presented below share a single source sample, sequenced in a study of shared T cell receptors in the human thymus. Profiling relied on immunoSEQ multiplex PCR, and the TCRdb table lists in-frame clones only, not all of them. The table shows 630,000 or so clones, with 80% to 90% occurring only once. The sample was also reused in another study, on human thymus T cells.

The source material was thymocytes. The source of these receptors is a boy under three years old with a congenital heart defect.

This chain links TRBV4-3 with TRBJ2-7; 14 nucleotides line up with TRBD2. V was clipped by 1 base and J by 5 bases; unmatched bases: 13. CDR1 is LGHNA and CDR2 is YSLEER in the germline V gene. This CDR3 is built from 19 residues. In DNA form, the CDR3 reads TGCGCCAGCAGCCAAGGGGGACTAGCGGGGGCCCGACAGGATCACGAGCAGTACTTC. Protein: CASSQGGLAGARQDHEQYF.

This clone came up a few times. The chain joins TRBV21-1 to TRBJ2-2; TRBD2 is the table's D call, not checked against the DNA. TRBV21-1 is marked as a pseudogene. The CDR3 runs to 17 residues. The CDR3 region is CASSKGPGTSGTGELFF. In DNA, the CDR3 is TGTGCCAGCAGCAAAGGTCCCGGGACTAGCGGCACCGGGGAGCTGTTTTTT.

The chain combines TRBV4-3 with TRBJ1-1; D remains ambiguous. Trimming cost V 0 bases and J 11 bases, with 10 bases left between them. The CDR3 is 12 amino acids. Germline-derived CDR1 and CDR2 are LGHNA and YSLEER. The CDR3 DNA reads as TGCGCCAGCAGCCAAGATCCTCCTAGCGCTTTCTTT. Protein product: CASSQDPPSAFF.

The chain's CDR3 is CASSPLAGGPWNEQFF. CDR3 nucleotide sequence: TGTGCCAGCAGCCCCCTGGCGGGAGGGCCGTGGAATGAGCAGTTCTTC. The chain combines TRBV9 with TRBJ2-1; 9 positions agree with TRBD2. V was pared by 4 bases and J by 7 bases, with 12 bases of the junction left unmatched. The CDR3 is 16 residues long. Germline CDR1 SGDLS, CDR2 YYNGEE.

In its sample, this clone was seen a few times. The chain couples TRBV14 to TRBJ2-7; TRBD1 is a possible D gene (5 bases). Trimming shortened V by 0 bases and J by 4 bases, and 10 bases separated the two germline ends. CDR3 length: 14 residues. From germline, CDR1 is SGHDN and CDR2 FVKESK. CDR3 region: CASSQDREGYEQYF. DNA of the CDR3: TGTGCCAGCAGCCAAGACAGGGAAGGGTACGAGCAGTACTTC.

This clone was detected once. V is TRBV5-6 and J is TRBJ2-5; maybe TRBD1 (7 bases). The end of the DNA fits TRBJ2-7 better, so the J call may be wrong. The CDR3 has 15 amino acids. CDR1 and CDR2 from the germline V gene are SGHDT and YYEEEE. The chain's CDR3 is CASSTRGTVNYEQYF. CDR3 in DNA: TGTGCCAGCAGCACCCGCGGGACAGTCAACTACGAGCAGTACTTC.

CDR3 in amino acids: CAISESVDREGRNTEAFF. CDR3 nucleotide sequence: TGTGCCATCAGTGAGTCCGTGGACAGAGAGGGAAGAAACACTGAAGCTTTCTTT. This chain uses TRBV10-3 with TRBJ1-1, with a tentative D call TRBD1 (6 bases). Germline CDR1 reads ENHRY; CDR2 reads SYGVKD. V gave up 0 bases and J gave up 2 bases, with 19 bases separating them. The CDR3 consists of 18 residues.

This chain connects TRBV2 to TRBJ1-2; possibly TRBD1 for D (5 bases). From germline, CDR1 is SNHLY and CDR2 FYNNEI. V lost 3 bases to trimming and J lost 4 bases, with 15 bases between them. This CDR3 comprises 15 residues. The CDR3 region has the DNA TGTGCCAGCAGTGATCGACAGTTGGTTTCCTATGGCTACACCTTC. The encoded protein is CASSDRQLVSYGYTF.

The chain links TRBV27 to TRBJ2-7, with D possibly matching TRBD2 (5 bases). CDR3 length equals 13 residues. V was shortened by 8 bases and J by 1 base, with 12 bases between the two germline ends. Per the germline V gene, CDR1 is MNHEY and CDR2 is SMNVEV (reference sequence). The CDR3 DNA reads as TGTGCCAGCCGACGGGGTGGTTCCTACGAGCAGTACTTC. This translates into CASRRGGSYEQYF.

This rearrangement joins TRBV23-1 to TRBJ2-7, with D perhaps matching TRBD1 (5 bases). TRBV23-1 is known as an ORF, though its function is uncertain. The V end lost 2 bases, the J end lost 3 bases, and 14 bases lay between the germline ends. The CDR3 is made up of 15 amino acids. The DNA for the CDR3 is TGCGCCAGCAGTCAACAGGGTGGGCGTCACTACGAGCAGTACTTC. This gives the protein CASSQQGGRHYEQYF.

The chain employs TRBV5-5 and TRBJ1-2; 9 nucleotides align to TRBD1. The CDR3 loop spans 16 amino acids. With V trimmed by 4 bases and J by 2 bases, 9 bases remained unmatched. Germline CDR1 reads SGHKS; CDR2 reads YYEKEE (reference sequence). DNA of the CDR3: TGTGCCAGCAGCCCGGACAGGGGCGTCGCCAACTATGGCTACACCTTC. Its translation: CASSPDRGVANYGYTF.

The rearrangement uses TRBV7-3 and TRBJ2-1; perhaps TRBD1 as D (6 bases). The CDR3 contains 13 residues. The germline gives CDR1 SGHTA, CDR2 FQGTGA. Trimming cost V 4 bases and J 5 bases, with 9 bases left between them. This chain's CDR3 is CASSWGHNNEQFF. The CDR3 nucleotides read TGTGCCAGCAGCTGGGGGCACAACAATGAGCAGTTCTTC.

The chain joins TRBV13 to TRBJ2-3; TRBD2 aligns across 8 bases. V was clipped by 3 bases and J by 6 bases; unmatched bases: 5. The CDR3 runs 14 residues. The V gene's germline CDR1 is PRHDT and CDR2 FYEKMQ (reference sequence). The CDR3 DNA reads TGTGCCAGCAGCTTGGGCGGGGGGTTCGATACGCAGTATTTT. This encodes CASSLGGGFDTQYF.

V usage is TRBV5-6 and J usage is TRBJ2-2, with D perhaps TRBD2 (6 bases). Germline values: CDR1 SGHDT, CDR2 YYEEEE. This CDR3 is built from 16 residues. Trimming cost V 2 bases and J 0 bases, with 11 bases left between them. CDR3 sequence reads: CASSFVWGANTGELFF. The CDR3 DNA is TGTGCCAGCAGCTTCGTATGGGGGGCGAACACCGGGGAGCTGTTTTTT.

The V gene is TRBV4-3, the J gene TRBJ2-6, with TRBD2 identical over 9 bases. CDR3 length: 20 residues. The V gene's germline CDR1 is LGHNA and CDR2 YSLEER. Germline trimming cut 1 base from V and 0 bases from J; bases unmatched to any gene: 10. The CDR3 loop reads CASSQARSGRSPSGANVLTF. CDR3 nucleotides: TGCGCCAGCAGCCAAGCGAGGAGCGGGAGGTCACCCTCTGGGGCCAACGTCCTGACTTTC.

The rearrangement uses TRBV5-1 and TRBJ1-2; no firm D call. The V end was cut by 3 bases, the J end by 6 bases, with 15 bases between. The germline gives CDR1 SGHRS, CDR2 YFSETQ. The CDR3 totals 14 residues. For the CDR3, the DNA is TGCGCCAGCAGCTGCAGCCAGGAAAGAGATGGCTACACCTTC. Its translation is CASSCSQERDGYTF.

The J gene is TRBJ2-7, the V gene TRBV28, with 7 bases lining up with TRBD1. The CDR3 spans 14 residues. Unmatched junction bases numbered 2, after V lost 2 bases and J lost 1 base. CDR1 and CDR2 from the germline V gene are MDHEN and SYDVKM. As DNA, the CDR3 is TGTGCCAGCAGTTTAGACAGGGCTTCCTACGAGCAGTACTTC. Translating gives CASSLDRASYEQYF. The whole variable domain, remainder taken from reference TRBV28 and TRBJ2-7, is DVKVTQSSRYLVKRTGEKVFLECVQDMDHENMFWYRQDPGLGLRLIYFSYDVKMKEKGDIPEGYSVSREKKERFSLILESASTNQTSMYLCASSLDRASYEQYFGPGTRLTVT.

The chain couples TRBV29-1 to TRBJ2-2; D uncertain. This CDR3 is 12 amino acids long. The germline V gene has CDR1 SQVTM and CDR2 ANQGSEA. V shed 4 bases and J shed 3 bases, with 6 bases lying between them. CDR3 nucleotide sequence: TGCAGCGTTGGATCGGACACCGGGGAGCTGTTTTTT. This codes for CSVGSDTGELFF.

The V call is TRBV7-2, the J call TRBJ1-3; possible D gene TRBD1, 6 bases. Trimming cost V 2 bases and J 6 bases, with 14 bases left between them. The CDR3 covers 15 residues. Germline V lookup: CDR1 SGHTA, CDR2 FQGNSA. CDR3 bases: TGTGCCAGCAGCTTAATTCCCTACAGGGTAAACACCATATATTTT. This sequence encodes CASSLIPYRVNTIYF.

V gene TRBV28 combines with J gene TRBJ2-6; D possibly corresponds to TRBD1 (5 bases). V lost 4 bases and J 2 bases, leaving 12 bases between the germline ends. The CDR3 spans 16 residues. Germline assignment: CDR1 MDHEN and CDR2 SYDVKM. The CDR3 region has the DNA TGTGCCAGCAGTTCTTACAGGAGACCTGGGGCCAACGTCCTGACTTTC. Translated, it gives CASSSYRRPGANVLTF.

The chain has TRBV28 and TRBJ1-5; 7 bases match TRBD1. Germline CDR1 and CDR2: MDHEN and SYDVKM. With V trimmed by 8 bases and J by 6 bases, 13 bases remained unmatched. The CDR3 has 15 amino acids. CDR3 loop: CASWSRGRLGQPQHF. The CDR3 bases are TGTGCCAGCTGGTCGAGGGGGCGTTTAGGTCAGCCCCAGCATTTT.

In DNA form, the CDR3 reads TGTGCCAGCAGCTTACCCGACAGTAATCAGCCCCAGCATTTT. Amino acids: CASSLPDSNQPQHF. V usage is TRBV7-9 and J usage is TRBJ1-5, with D possibly being TRBD1 (5 bases). The CDR3 spans 14 residues. The V end lost 2 bases, the J end lost 4 bases, and 9 bases lay between the germline ends. Germline V CDR1 and CDR2: SEHNR, FQNEAQ (reference sequence).

V usage is TRBV5-3 and J usage is TRBJ2-3, with D perhaps matching TRBD1 (6 bases). TRBV5-3 is an ORF, and what it does is uncertain. The CDR3 covers 11 residues. V shed 7 bases and J shed 14 bases, with 17 bases lying between them. The CDR3 is CAREGDRCLYF. The CDR3 bases are TGTGCCAGAGAGGGGGACCGCTGCCTGTATTTT.

The genes are TRBV4-3 and TRBJ1-3; no clear D gene. V was cut by 0 bases and J by 4 bases, with 13 bases left in between. CDR3 length equals 16 residues. Germline V gene data show CDR1 as LGHNA and CDR2 as YSLEER. The CDR3 DNA reads as TGCGCCAGCAGCCAAGATGAGGTGACCGGGGGAAACACCATATATTTT. Its translation is CASSQDEVTGGNTIYF.

This chain links TRBV18 with TRBJ1-1, with unresolved D. The germline V and J ends were trimmed by 4 bases and 8 bases, with 17 bases remaining between them. CDR3 length equals 14 residues. Germline V lookup: CDR1 KGHSH, CDR2 LQKENI. This chain's CDR3 is CASSQFYGIIEAFF. The DNA of the CDR3 is TGTGCCAGCTCACAGTTCTACGGGATCATCGAAGCTTTCTTT. The whole variable domain, filled in from reference TRBV18 and TRBJ1-1, reads NAGVMQNPRHLVRRRGQEARLRCSPMKGHSHVYWYRQLPEEGLKFMVYLQKENIIDESGMPKERFSAEFPKEGPSILRIQQVVRGDSAAYFCASSQFYGIIEAFFGQGTRLTVV.

This rearrangement joins TRBV6-4 to TRBJ2-2, with 11 bases aligning to TRBD2. V lost 0 bases to trimming and J lost 4 bases; unmatched junction nucleotides: 7. Germline V lookup: CDR1 MRHNA, CDR2 SNTAGT. The CDR3 covers 18 residues. This CDR3 is CASSDSSASGGPTGELFF. The CDR3 coding sequence is TGTGCCAGCAGTGACTCGTCGGCTAGCGGGGGGCCCACCGGGGAGCTGTTTTTT.

The chain is built from TRBV29-1 and TRBJ1-2; 8 bases fit TRBD1. V trimming: 6 bases; J trimming: 8 bases; junction bases outside the gene matches: 8. Per the germline V gene, CDR1 is SQVTM and CDR2 is ANQGSEA. The CDR3 runs to 12 residues. The CDR3 DNA reads TGCAGCGTGACAGGGGCCGTCGAGGGCTACACCTTC. It translates to CSVTGAVEGYTF.

This clone is a singleton in its sample. V is TRBV30 and J is TRBJ2-4, with TRBD1 identical over 8 bases. Losses at the gene ends were 0 bases for V and 7 bases for J; bases not matched to a gene: 17. The CDR3 contains 18 residues. Per the germline V gene, CDR1 is GTSNPN and CDR2 is SVGIG (reference sequence). In DNA form, the CDR3 reads TGTGCCTGGAGTGTCGTCCTGGCTTGGGCAGGGGGCGGGAACATTCAGTACTTC. This codes for CAWSVVLAWAGGGNIQYF.